In this sample, the clone carrying this T cell receptor beta chain turned up a few times. Its antigen is not known. TCR beta CDR3 sequences were amplified from RNA transcripts. First-round RT-PCR of the TCR CDR3 relied on the HTBI primer set. TCRdb recomputed calls from the multiplex PCR reads with MiXCR, one row per CDR3 protein. The table has more than 300,000 distinct CDR3 sequences, around 20% seen once; the top ten hold about 38%. Trimming pared 4 bases from V and 4 bases from J, leaving 11 bases between. In germline, CDR1 is MDHEN, CDR2 SYDVKM. This CDR3 has 13 residues. This record belongs to a study of T cells in Graves' hyperthyroidism and ophthalmopathy. General study points: A model of 13 V-J features distinguished ophthalmopathy from stable hyperthyroidism.

The TCR was taken from a man younger than 30 with Graves' ophthalmopathy. The chain couples TRBV28 to TRBJ2-7; D uncertain. Sequencing used blood. The CDR3 is CASSSGPIYEQYF. The CDR3 bases are TGTGCCAGCAGTTCAGGACCGATTTACGAGCAGTACTTC.